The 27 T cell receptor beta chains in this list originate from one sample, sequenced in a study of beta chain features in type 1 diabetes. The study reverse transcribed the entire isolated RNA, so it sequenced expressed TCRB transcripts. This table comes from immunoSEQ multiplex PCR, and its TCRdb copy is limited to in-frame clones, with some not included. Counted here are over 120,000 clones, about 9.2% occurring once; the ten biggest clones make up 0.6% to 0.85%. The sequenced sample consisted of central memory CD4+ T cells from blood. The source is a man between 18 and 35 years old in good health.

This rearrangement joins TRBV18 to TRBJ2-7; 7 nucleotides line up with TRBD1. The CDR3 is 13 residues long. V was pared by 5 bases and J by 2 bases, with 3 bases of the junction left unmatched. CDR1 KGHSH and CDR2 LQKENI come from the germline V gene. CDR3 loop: CASSEGQTYEQYF. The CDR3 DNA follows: TGTGCCAGCTCAGAGGGACAGACCTACGAGCAGTACTTC.

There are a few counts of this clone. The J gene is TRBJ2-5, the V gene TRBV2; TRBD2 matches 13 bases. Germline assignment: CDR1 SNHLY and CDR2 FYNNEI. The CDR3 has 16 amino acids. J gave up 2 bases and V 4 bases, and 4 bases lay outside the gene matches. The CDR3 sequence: CASSGGLAGLQETQYF. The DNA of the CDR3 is TGTGCCAGCAGTGGGGGACTAGCGGGGTTACAAGAGACCCAGTACTTC.

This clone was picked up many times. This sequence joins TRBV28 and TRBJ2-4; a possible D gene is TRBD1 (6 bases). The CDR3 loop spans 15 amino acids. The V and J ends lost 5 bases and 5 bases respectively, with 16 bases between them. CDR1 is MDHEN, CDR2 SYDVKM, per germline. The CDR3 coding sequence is TGTGCCAGCAGTACTTACAGTACAGGGCAAAACATTCAGTACTTC. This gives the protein CASSTYSTGQNIQYF.

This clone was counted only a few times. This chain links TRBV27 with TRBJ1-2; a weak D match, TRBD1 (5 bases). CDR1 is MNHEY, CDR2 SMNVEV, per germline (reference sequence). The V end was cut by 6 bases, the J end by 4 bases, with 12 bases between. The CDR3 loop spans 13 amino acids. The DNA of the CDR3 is TGTGCCAGCAGAGGTGTCGGGGGCTATGGCTACACCTTC. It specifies CASRGVGGYGYTF.

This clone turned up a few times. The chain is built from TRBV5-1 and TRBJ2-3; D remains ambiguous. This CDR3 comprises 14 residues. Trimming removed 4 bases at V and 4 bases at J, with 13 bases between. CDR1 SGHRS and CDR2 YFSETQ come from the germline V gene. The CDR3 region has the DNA TGCGCCAGCAGCCCGTCCGCTCGGGCAGATACGCAGTATTTT. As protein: CASSPSARADTQYF.

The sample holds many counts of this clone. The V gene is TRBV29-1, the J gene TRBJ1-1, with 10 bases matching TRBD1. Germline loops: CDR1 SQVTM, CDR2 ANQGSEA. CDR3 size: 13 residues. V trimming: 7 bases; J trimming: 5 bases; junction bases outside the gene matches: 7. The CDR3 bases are TGCAGCGCTGTGGACAGGGGGAGGACTGAAGCTTTCTTT. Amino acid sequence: CSAVDRGRTEAFF.

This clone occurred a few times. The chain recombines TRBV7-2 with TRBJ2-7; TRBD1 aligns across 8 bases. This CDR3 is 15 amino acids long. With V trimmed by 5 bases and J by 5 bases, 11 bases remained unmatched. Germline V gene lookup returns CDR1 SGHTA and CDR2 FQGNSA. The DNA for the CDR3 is TGTGCCAGCAGCCCCGGCGGGACAGGTGACAACGAGCAGTACTTC. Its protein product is CASSPGGTGDNEQYF. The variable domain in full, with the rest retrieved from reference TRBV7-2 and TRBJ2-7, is GAGVSQSPSNKVTEKGKDVELRCDPISGHTALYWYRQSLGQGLEFLIYFQGNSAPDKSGLPSDRFSAERTGGSVSTLTIQRTQQEDSAVYLCASSPGGTGDNEQYFGPGTRLTVT.

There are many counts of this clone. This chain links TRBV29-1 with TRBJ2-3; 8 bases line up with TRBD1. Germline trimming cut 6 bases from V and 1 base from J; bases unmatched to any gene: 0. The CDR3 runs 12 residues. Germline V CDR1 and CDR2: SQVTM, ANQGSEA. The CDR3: CSVGQGTDTQYF. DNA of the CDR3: TGCAGCGTGGGACAGGGCACAGATACGCAGTATTTT.

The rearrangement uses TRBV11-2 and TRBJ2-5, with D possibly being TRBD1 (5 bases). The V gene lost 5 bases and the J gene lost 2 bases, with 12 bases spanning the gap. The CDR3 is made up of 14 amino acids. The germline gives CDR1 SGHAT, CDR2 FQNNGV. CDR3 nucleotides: TGTGCCAGCAGCCCAAGGACAACGCAAGAGACCCAGTACTTC. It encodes CASSPRTTQETQYF.

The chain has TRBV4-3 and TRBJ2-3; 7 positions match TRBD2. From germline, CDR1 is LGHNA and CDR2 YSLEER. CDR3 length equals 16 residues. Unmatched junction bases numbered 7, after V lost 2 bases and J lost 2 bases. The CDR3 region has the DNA TGCGCCAGCAGCCAAAGGTCAGCGGGGAACACAGATACGCAGTATTTT. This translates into CASSQRSAGNTDTQYF.

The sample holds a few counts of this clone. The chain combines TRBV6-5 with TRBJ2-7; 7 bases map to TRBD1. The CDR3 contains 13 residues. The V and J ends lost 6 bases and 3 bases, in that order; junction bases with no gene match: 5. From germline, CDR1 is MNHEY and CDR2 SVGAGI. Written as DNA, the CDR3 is TGTGCCAGCAGCTTCGACAGGGACTACGAGCAGTACTTC. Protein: CASSFDRDYEQYF.

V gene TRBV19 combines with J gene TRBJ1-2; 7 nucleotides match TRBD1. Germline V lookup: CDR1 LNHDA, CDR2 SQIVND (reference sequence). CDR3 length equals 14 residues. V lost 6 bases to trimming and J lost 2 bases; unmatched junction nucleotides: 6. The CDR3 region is CASSRDRENYGYTF. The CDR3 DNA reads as TGTGCCAGTAGCCGGGACAGAGAGAACTATGGCTACACCTTC. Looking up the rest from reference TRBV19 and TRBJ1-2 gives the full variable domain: DGGITQSPKYLFRKEGQNVTLSCEQNLNHDAMYWYRQDPGQGLRLIYYSQIVNDFQKGDIAEGYSVSREKKESFPLTVTSAQKNPTAFYLCASSRDRENYGYTFGSGTRLTVV.

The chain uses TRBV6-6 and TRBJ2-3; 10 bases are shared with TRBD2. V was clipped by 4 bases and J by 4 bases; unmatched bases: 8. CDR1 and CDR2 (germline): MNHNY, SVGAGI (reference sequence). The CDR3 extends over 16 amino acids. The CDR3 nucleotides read TGTGCCAGCAGTTCGGCTCTAGCGGGGGTTTCAGATACGCAGTATTTT. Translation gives CASSSALAGVSDTQYF.

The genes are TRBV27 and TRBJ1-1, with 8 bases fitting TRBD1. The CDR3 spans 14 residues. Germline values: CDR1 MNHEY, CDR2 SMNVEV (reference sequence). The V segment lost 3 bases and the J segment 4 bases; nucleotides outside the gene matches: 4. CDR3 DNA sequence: TGTGCCAGCAGTTTGGGCAGGGGGCCCACTGAAGCTTTCTTT. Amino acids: CASSLGRGPTEAFF.

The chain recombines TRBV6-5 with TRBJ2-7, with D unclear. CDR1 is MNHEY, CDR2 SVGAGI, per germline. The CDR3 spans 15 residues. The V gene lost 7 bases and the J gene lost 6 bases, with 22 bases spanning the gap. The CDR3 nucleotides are TGTGCCAGCATCAACCCCTCCCGGGTCCGAATCGAGCAGTACTTC. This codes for CASINPSRVRIEQYF.

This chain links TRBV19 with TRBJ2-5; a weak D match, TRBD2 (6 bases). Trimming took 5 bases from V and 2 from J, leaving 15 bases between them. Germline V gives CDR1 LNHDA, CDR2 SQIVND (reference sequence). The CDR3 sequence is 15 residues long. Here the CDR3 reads CASSSRSRGQETQYF. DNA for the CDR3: TGTGCCAGTAGTTCCCGATCCCGGGGGCAAGAGACCCAGTACTTC. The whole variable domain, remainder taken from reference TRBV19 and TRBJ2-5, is DGGITQSPKYLFRKEGQNVTLSCEQNLNHDAMYWYRQDPGQGLRLIYYSQIVNDFQKGDIAEGYSVSREKKESFPLTVTSAQKNPTAFYLCASSSRSRGQETQYFGPGTRLLVL.

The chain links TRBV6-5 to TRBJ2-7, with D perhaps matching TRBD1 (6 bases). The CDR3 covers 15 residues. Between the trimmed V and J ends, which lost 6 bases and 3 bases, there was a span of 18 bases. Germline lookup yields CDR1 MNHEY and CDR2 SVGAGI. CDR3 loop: CASSRNTPQGYEQYF. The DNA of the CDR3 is TGTGCCAGCAGCCGTAATACTCCACAGGGCTACGAGCAGTACTTC.

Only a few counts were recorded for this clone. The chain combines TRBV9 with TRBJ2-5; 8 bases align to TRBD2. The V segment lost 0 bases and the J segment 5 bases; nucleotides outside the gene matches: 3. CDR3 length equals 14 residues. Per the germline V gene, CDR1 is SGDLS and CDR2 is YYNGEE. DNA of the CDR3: TGTGCCAGCAGCGTAGTGGTAGCGGGGGAGACCCAGTACTTC. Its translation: CASSVVVAGETQYF.

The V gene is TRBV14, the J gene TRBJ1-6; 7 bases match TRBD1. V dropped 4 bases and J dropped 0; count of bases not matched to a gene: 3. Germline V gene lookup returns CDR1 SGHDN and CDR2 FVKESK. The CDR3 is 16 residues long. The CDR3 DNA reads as TGTGCCAGCAGCCGGACAGGATACTCCTATAATTCACCCCTCCACTTT. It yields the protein CASSRTGYSYNSPLHF.

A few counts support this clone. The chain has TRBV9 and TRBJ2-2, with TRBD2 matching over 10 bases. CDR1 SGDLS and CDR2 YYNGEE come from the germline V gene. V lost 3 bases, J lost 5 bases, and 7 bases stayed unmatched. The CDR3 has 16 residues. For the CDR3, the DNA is TGTGCCAGCAGCGGTAGCGGGGGGAGGATGACCGGGGAGCTGTTTTTT. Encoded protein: CASSGSGGRMTGELFF. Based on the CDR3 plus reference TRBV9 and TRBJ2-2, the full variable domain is DSGVTQTPKHLITATGQRVTLRCSPRSGDLSVYWYQQSLDQGLQFLIQYYNGEERAKGNILERFSAQQFPDLHSELNLSSLELGDSALYFCASSGSGGRMTGELFFGEGSRLTVL.

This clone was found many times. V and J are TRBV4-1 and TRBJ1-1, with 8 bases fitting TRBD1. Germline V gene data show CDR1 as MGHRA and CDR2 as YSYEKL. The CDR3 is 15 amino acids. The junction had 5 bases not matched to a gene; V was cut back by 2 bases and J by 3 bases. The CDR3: CASSQPDRDHTEAFF. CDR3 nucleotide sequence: TGCGCCAGCAGCCAACCGGACAGGGATCACACTGAAGCTTTCTTT.

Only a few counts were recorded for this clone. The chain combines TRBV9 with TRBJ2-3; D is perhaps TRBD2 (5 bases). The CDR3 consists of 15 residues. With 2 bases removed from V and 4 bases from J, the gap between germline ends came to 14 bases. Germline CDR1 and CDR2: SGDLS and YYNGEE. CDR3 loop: CASSVGLQNPDTQYF. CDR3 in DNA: TGTGCCAGCAGCGTCGGACTCCAAAACCCAGATACGCAGTATTTT.

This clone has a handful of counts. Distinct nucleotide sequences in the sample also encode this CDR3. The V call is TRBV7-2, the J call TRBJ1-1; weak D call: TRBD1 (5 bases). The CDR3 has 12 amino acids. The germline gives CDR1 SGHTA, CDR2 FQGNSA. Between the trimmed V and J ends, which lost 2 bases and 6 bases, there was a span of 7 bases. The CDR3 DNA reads TGTGCCAGCAGCTTACAGGGTGCTGAAGCTTTCTTT. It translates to CASSLQGAEAFF.

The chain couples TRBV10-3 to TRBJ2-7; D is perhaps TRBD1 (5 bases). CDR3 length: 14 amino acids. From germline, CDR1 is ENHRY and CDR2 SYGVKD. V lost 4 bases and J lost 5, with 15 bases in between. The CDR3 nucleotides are TGTGCCATCAGTGGGCTACCGGCCAGGGACGAGCAGTACTTC. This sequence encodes CAISGLPARDEQYF.

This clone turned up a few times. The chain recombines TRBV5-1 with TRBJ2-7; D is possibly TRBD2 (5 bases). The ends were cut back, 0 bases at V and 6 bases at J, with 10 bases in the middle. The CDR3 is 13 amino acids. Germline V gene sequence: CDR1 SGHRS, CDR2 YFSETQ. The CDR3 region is CASSLASGSEQYF. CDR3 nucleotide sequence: TGCGCCAGCAGCTTGGCCTCGGGGAGCGAGCAGTACTTC.

In DNA form, the CDR3 reads TGTGCCAGCAGCTTACAGGGTAGCGGAGGGGATACGCAGTATTTT. Encoded protein: CASSLQGSGGDTQYF. This sequence joins TRBV11-2 and TRBJ2-3; tentatively, D is TRBD2 (6 bases). CDR3 size: 15 residues. Germline values: CDR1 SGHAT, CDR2 FQNNGV. Trimming took 2 bases from V and 6 from J, leaving 15 bases between them. Full variable domain (remainder filled in from reference TRBV11-2 and TRBJ2-3): EAGVAQSPRYKIIEKRQSVAFWCNPISGHATLYWYQQILGQGPKLLIQFQNNGVVDDSQLPKDRFSAERLKGVDSTLKIQPAKLEDSAVYLCASSLQGSGGDTQYFGPGTRLTVL.

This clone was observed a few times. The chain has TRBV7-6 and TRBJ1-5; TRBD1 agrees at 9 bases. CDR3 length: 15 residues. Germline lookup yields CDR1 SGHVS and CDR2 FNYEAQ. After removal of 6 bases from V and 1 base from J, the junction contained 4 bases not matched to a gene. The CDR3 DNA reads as TGTGCCAGCAGTCCCGGGACAGGGAGCAATCAGCCCCAGCATTTT. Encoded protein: CASSPGTGSNQPQHF.